This paragraph covers one TCR beta chain sequence. Its antigen remains unknown. Analyses pooled second doses at about 4 or about 12 weeks. Profiling relied on immunoSEQ multiplex PCR, and the TCRdb table lists in-frame clones only, not all of them. This sample has some 110,000 clones, with nearly 90% found just once. The data were obtained in a study of T cell responses to AZD1222 COVID-19 vaccine. The study's findings and limits: The sample set comprised mostly white British donors with more females, and clonal diversity was possibly underestimated. Close to half of all spike-specific TCRs reportedly target regions of the variants that are unmutated. Baseline seropositivity characterized only a handful of AZD1222 recipients.

The receptor's source is an adult who received the AZD1222 COVID-19 vaccine. Source: peripheral blood, taken 28 days after the second AZD1222 dose.

The CDR3 loop is CASSLQGNTEAFF. CDR3 sequence (DNA): TGCGCCAGCAGCTTGCAGGGTAACACTGAAGCTTTCTTT. V is TRBV5-1 and J is TRBJ1-1; a possible D gene is TRBD1 (5 bases). CDR3 length: 13 residues. Trimming cost V 1 base and J 2 bases, with 6 bases left between them. Looked up from germline, CDR1 is SGHRS and CDR2 is YFSETQ.